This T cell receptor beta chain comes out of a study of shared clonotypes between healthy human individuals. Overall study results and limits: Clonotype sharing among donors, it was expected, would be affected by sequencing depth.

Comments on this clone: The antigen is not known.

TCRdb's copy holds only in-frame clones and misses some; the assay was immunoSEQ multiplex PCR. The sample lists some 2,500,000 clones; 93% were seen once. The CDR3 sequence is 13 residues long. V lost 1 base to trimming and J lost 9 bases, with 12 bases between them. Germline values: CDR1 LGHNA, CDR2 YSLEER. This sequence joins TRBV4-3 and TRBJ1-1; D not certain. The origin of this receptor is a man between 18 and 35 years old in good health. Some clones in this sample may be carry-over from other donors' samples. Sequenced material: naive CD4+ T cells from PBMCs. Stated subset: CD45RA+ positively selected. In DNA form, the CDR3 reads TGCGCCAGCAGCCAAGCCCGGGGTCGGAAAGCTTTCTTT. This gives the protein CASSQARGRKAFF.